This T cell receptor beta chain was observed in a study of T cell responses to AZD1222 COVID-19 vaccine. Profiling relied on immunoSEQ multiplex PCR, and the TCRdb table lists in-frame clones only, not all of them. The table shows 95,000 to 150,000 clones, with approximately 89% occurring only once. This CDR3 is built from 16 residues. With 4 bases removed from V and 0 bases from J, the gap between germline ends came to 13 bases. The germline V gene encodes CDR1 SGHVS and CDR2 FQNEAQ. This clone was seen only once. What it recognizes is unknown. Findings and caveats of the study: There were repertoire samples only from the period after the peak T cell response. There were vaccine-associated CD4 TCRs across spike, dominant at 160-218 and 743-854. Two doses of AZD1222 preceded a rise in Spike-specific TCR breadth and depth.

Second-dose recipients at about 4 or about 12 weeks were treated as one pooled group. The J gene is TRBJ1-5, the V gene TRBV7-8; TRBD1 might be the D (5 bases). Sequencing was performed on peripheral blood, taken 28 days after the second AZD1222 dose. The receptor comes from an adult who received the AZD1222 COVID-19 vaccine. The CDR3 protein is CASSYLAGYSNQPQHF. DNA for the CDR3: TGTGCCAGCAGCTACCTCGCAGGGTATAGCAATCAGCCCCAGCATTTT.